This entry lists 7 T cell receptor beta chains sequenced from one sample in a study of CD4 T cells in relation to SARS-CoV-2 and coronaviruses. The repertoire was sequenced with immunoSEQ multiplex PCR; TCRdb's copy has only in-frame clones and lacks some. The sample has tens of thousands of clones, 77% seen once. Their specific antigens are unknown. Sequenced input: memory CD4+ T cells from PBMCs, cultured in vitro. The source is an adult with COVID-19.

The chain is built from TRBV19 and TRBJ2-7; 7 nucleotides match TRBD1. In germline, CDR1 is LNHDA, CDR2 SQIVND (reference sequence). The ends lost 2 bases at V and 2 bases at J; junction bases unmatched: 3. This CDR3 is 14 amino acids long. The DNA of the CDR3 is TGTGCCAGTAGTATACAGGGGGACGCCTACGAGCAGTACTTC. Translating gives CASSIQGDAYEQYF. Supplemented by reference TRBV19 and TRBJ2-7, the full variable domain reads DGGITQSPKYLFRKEGQNVTLSCEQNLNHDAMYWYRQDPGQGLRLIYYSQIVNDFQKGDIAEGYSVSREKKESFPLTVTSAQKNPTAFYLCASSIQGDAYEQYFGPGTRLTVT.

The rearrangement joins TRBV25-1 to TRBJ2-5, with 11 bases lining up with TRBD2. With 3 bases clipped from V and 0 bases from J, the junction kept 9 bases outside the gene matches. Germline V gene data show CDR1 as MGHDK and CDR2 as SYGVNS. This CDR3 spans 18 amino acids. The CDR3 bases are TGTGCCAGCAGTGAGTTCAGTGGGACTAGCGGATACCAAGAGACCCAGTACTTC. Residues: CASSEFSGTSGYQETQYF.

The V gene is TRBV7-9, the J gene TRBJ2-5; weak D call: TRBD2 (6 bases). The CDR3 contains 13 residues. CDR1 is SEHNR and CDR2 is FQNEAQ in the germline V gene (reference sequence). The V end lost 7 bases, the J end lost 1 base, and 10 bases lay between the germline ends. The CDR3 loop is CASTPGGQETQYF. The DNA of the CDR3 is TGTGCCAGCACCCCCGGGGGCCAAGAGACCCAGTACTTC. The full variable domain, in which reference TRBV7-9 and TRBJ2-5 provide the parts outside the CDR3, is DTGVSQNPRHKITKRGQNVTFRCDPISEHNRLYWYRQTLGQGPEFLTYFQNEAQLEKSRLLSDRFSAERPKGSFSTLEIQRTEQGDSAMYLCASTPGGQETQYFGPGTRLLVL.

The rearrangement uses TRBV28 and TRBJ2-1; 7 bases are a match to TRBD1. Germline V CDR1 and CDR2: MDHEN, SYDVKM. V was clipped by 6 bases and J by 6 bases; unmatched bases: 8. This CDR3 is built from 14 residues. This CDR3 is CASRTHRGRNEQFF. In DNA, the CDR3 is TGTGCCAGCAGGACACACAGGGGTCGCAATGAGCAGTTCTTC.

The sample holds a few counts of this clone. V usage is TRBV6-5 and J usage is TRBJ1-4; 8 nucleotides line up with TRBD1. J was trimmed by 3 bases and V by 6 bases; bases with no gene match: 3. The CDR3 runs 14 residues. CDR1 and CDR2 from the germline V gene are MNHEY and SVGAGI. The CDR3 loop is CASRTGAANEKLFF. CDR3 nucleotides: TGTGCCAGCAGGACAGGGGCAGCTAATGAAAAACTGTTTTTT.

In its sample, this clone was seen once. V and J are TRBV19 and TRBJ2-2; D is undetermined. V lost 7 bases to trimming and J lost 2 bases, with 11 bases between them. Germline assignment: CDR1 LNHDA and CDR2 SQIVND (reference sequence). The CDR3 loop spans 14 amino acids. The CDR3: CASTTVINTGELFF. The CDR3 region has the DNA TGTGCCAGTACTACAGTGATAAACACCGGGGAGCTGTTTTTT.

As DNA, the CDR3 is TGCGCCAGCAGCCCTATGCAGGGATTACTGAACACTGAAGCTTTCTTT. This translates into CASSPMQGLLNTEAFF. J is TRBJ1-1 and V is TRBV5-1; perhaps TRBD1 as D (5 bases). V dropped 4 bases and J dropped 0 bases, with 16 bases sitting between them. The V gene's germline CDR1 is SGHRS and CDR2 YFSETQ. The CDR3 length is 16 residues.